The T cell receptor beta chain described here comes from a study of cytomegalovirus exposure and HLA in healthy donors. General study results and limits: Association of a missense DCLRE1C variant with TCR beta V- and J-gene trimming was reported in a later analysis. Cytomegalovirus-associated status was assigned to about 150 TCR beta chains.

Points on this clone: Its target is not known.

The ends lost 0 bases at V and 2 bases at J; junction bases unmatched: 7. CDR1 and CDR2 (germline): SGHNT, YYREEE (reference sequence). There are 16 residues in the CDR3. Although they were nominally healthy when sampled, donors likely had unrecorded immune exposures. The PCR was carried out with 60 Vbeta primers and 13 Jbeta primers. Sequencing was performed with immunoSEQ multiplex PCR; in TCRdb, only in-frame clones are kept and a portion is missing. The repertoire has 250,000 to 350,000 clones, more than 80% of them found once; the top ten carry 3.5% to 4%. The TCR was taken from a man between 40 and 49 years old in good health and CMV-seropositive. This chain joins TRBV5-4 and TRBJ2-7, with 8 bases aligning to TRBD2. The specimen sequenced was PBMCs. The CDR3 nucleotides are TGTGCCAGCAGCTTGGAAGGTGACGGGAGGGCCTACGAGCAGTACTTC. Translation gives CASSLEGDGRAYEQYF.